The T cell receptor (beta chain) described here comes from a study of shared clonotypes between healthy human individuals. Regarding the study as a whole: Sampling covered nothing but blood. Tissue TCR repertoires likely differ from those found in blood.

CD8 cells regarded as naive lacked CD45RO, were positively chosen for CCR7, and omitted terminally differentiated effector memory CD45RA+ cells. Genomic DNA of every subset was divided equally among multiple immunoSEQ plates. The table came from immunoSEQ multiplex PCR; TCRdb's copy has only in-frame clones and leaves some out. The sample contains around 1.9 million clones, around 95% of which appear only once. To note about this clone: Its specificity is unknown.

This CDR3 contains 16 residues. Germline loops: CDR1 SGHAT, CDR2 FQNNGV. V lost 5 bases, J lost 4 bases, and 8 bases stayed unmatched. Source material: naive CD8+ T cells from PBMCs. V is TRBV11-2 and J is TRBJ2-1; 10 nucleotides agree with TRBD2. This receptor was identified in a man younger than 35 in good health. Some clones in this sample may be carry-over from other donors' samples. The CDR3, as DNA: TGTGCCAGCAGCCCCGGGCTAGCGGGAGAGTACAATGAGCAGTTCTTC. It specifies CASSPGLAGEYNEQFF.